These 9 T cell receptor beta chains were sequenced from one sample in a study of primary melanoma T cells and metastatic recurrence. Produced via immunoSEQ multiplex PCR; TCRdb's table is partial and in-frame only. The sample records 500 to 750 clones, 79% being singletons. Sample: melanoma tumor tissue. The receptors were gathered from a human donor with melanoma.

J is TRBJ2-7 and V is TRBV11-3; 8 bases are shared with TRBD2. The CDR3 is made up of 15 amino acids. With V trimmed by 1 base and J by 2 bases, 4 bases remained unmatched. Germline V gives CDR1 SGHNT, CDR2 YENEEA. CDR3 nucleotides: TGTGCCAGCAGCTTAGTGTACGGGAGGGCCTACGAGCAGTACTTC. Translated, it gives CASSLVYGRAYEQYF. Full variable domain (remainder filled in from reference TRBV11-3 and TRBJ2-7): EAGVVQSPRYKIIEKKQPVAFWCNPISGHNTLYWYLQNLGQGPELLIRYENEEAVDDSQLPKDRFSAERLKGVDSTLKIQPAELGDSAVYLCASSLVYGRAYEQYFGPGTRLTVT.

The chain links TRBV11-3 to TRBJ2-7, with D possibly TRBD2 on 7 matching bases. CDR1 and CDR2 (germline): SGHNT, YENEEA. Trimming removed 1 base from V and 6 bases from J, with 19 bases in between. The CDR3 covers 16 residues. CDR3 nucleotide sequence: TGTGCCAGCAGCTTAGGGGGGGGCCGTGATATCGGCGAGCAGTACTTC. Its protein product is CASSLGGGRDIGEQYF.

The rearrangement uses TRBV16 and TRBJ1-2; D gene ambiguous. Germline V gives CDR1 KGHSY, CDR2 FQNENV. V dropped 3 bases and J dropped 6 bases, with 8 bases sitting between them. The CDR3 runs to 12 residues. CDR3 loop: CASSQTTDGYTF. The CDR3 bases are TGTGCCAGCAGCCAGACCACAGATGGCTACACCTTC.

The chain recombines TRBV30 with TRBJ2-7, with D possibly TRBD2 on 6 matching bases. Germline V CDR1 and CDR2: GTSNPN, SVGIG (reference sequence). The CDR3 consists of 13 residues. The V end was cut by 5 bases, the J end by 4 bases, with 15 bases between. The CDR3 protein is CAWGDGGVYEQYF. DNA for the CDR3: TGTGCCTGGGGAGACGGGGGAGTTTACGAGCAGTACTTC.

The chain uses TRBV11-3 and TRBJ2-5, with D maybe TRBD2 (5 bases). This CDR3 contains 14 residues. Germline V gene data show CDR1 as SGHNT and CDR2 as YENEEA. Between the trimmed V and J ends, which lost 1 base and 3 bases, there was a span of 9 bases. The CDR3 DNA reads as TGTGCCAGCAGCTTAGTTAGAGGGAAAGAGACCCAGTACTTC. The encoded protein is CASSLVRGKETQYF. The whole variable domain, filled in from reference TRBV11-3 and TRBJ2-5, reads EAGVVQSPRYKIIEKKQPVAFWCNPISGHNTLYWYLQNLGQGPELLIRYENEEAVDDSQLPKDRFSAERLKGVDSTLKIQPAELGDSAVYLCASSLVRGKETQYFGPGTRLLVL.

The chain has TRBV7-6 and TRBJ1-6; D not certain. V was trimmed by 4 bases and J by 7 bases, leaving 14 bases between them. CDR1 and CDR2 from the germline V gene are SGHVS and FNYEAQ. CDR3 length equals 15 residues. In nucleotides, the CDR3 is TGTGCCAGCAGCTCCTCGGGTAGGGCCAATTCACCCCTCCACTTT. Translation: CASSSSGRANSPLHF.

This clone occurred a few times. The rearrangement joins TRBV11-3 to TRBJ2-1; D is perhaps TRBD2 (5 bases). The CDR3 is made up of 15 amino acids. V lost 1 base, J lost 7 bases, and 14 bases lay in between. Germline lookup yields CDR1 SGHNT and CDR2 YENEEA. Here the CDR3 DNA reads TGTGCCAGCAGCTTAGGGGCGGGCCCCGGTAATGAGCAGTTCTTC. It codes for CASSLGAGPGNEQFF. Filled out from reference TRBV11-3 and TRBJ2-1, the complete variable domain reads EAGVVQSPRYKIIEKKQPVAFWCNPISGHNTLYWYLQNLGQGPELLIRYENEEAVDDSQLPKDRFSAERLKGVDSTLKIQPAELGDSAVYLCASSLGAGPGNEQFFGPGTRLTVL.

The CDR3 DNA reads as TGTGCCAGCAGCTCCCAGTCCCTGAACACCGGGGAGCTGTTTTTT. Protein: CASSSQSLNTGELFF. The V gene is TRBV6-8, the J gene TRBJ2-2; D remains ambiguous. Germline CDR1 MNHGY, CDR2 SAAAGT. This CDR3 is built from 15 residues. V was shortened by 6 bases and J by 1 base, with 12 bases between the two germline ends.

V usage is TRBV23-1 and J usage is TRBJ2-7, with 7 bases fitting TRBD1. TRBV23-1 is classed as an ORF, of uncertain function. The junction had 12 bases not matched to a gene; V was cut back by 6 bases and J by 7 bases. The CDR3 spans 14 residues. The CDR3 DNA sequence: TGCGCCAGCAGCCCAGGGGGTACGGGCTTAGAGCAGTACTTC. It yields the protein CASSPGGTGLEQYF.